One sample yielded the 12 T cell receptor beta chains listed below, sequenced in a study of T cells in Graves' hyperthyroidism and ophthalmopathy. TCR beta CDR3 regions were amplified from RNA transcripts. The HTBI primer set was used in a first-round RT-PCR of the TCR CDR3. TCRdb re-derived calls from the multiplex PCR reads in MiXCR, one entry per CDR3 protein. The sample yields 360,000 or so distinct CDR3 sequences, roughly 15% seen once. The sample comprised blood. The receptor set was obtained from a woman in her sixties with Graves' ophthalmopathy.

On this clonotype: Mismatch with germline at one junction end may stem from a read error. The chain couples TRBV7-9 to TRBJ2-1; D possibly uses TRBD1 or TRBD2 (5 bases each). The CDR3 has 15 amino acids. CDR1 SEHNR and CDR2 FQNEAQ come from the germline V gene (reference sequence). The CDR3 DNA follows: TGCGCCAGCAGCTTAGCCGGGACGAGCCTCTTTGGGCAGTTCTTC. It translates to CASSLAGTSLFGQFF.

In this sample, this clonotype turned up many times. The CDR3, as DNA: TGTGCCAGCAGTCTCGGGACTAGCGTATATGAGCAGTTCTTC. Encoded protein: CASSLGTSVYEQFF. This rearrangement joins TRBV28 to TRBJ2-1; TRBD2 matches 10 bases. The V and J ends lost 5 bases and 8 bases, in that order; junction bases with no gene match: 6. CDR1 MDHEN and CDR2 SYDVKM come from the germline V gene. The CDR3 is made up of 14 amino acids.

There are many counts of this clonotype. This rearrangement joins TRBV7-9 to TRBJ2-1; 9 positions agree with TRBD2. The ends lost 5 bases at V and 5 bases at J; junction bases unmatched: 10. Per the germline V gene, CDR1 is SEHNR and CDR2 is FQNEAQ (reference sequence). This CDR3 has 16 residues. CDR3 protein: CASSPAVAGADNEQFF. CDR3 DNA: TGTGCCAGCAGCCCCGCGGTAGCGGGGGCAGACAATGAGCAGTTCTTC. Combining the CDR3 with reference TRBV7-9 and TRBJ2-1 gives the whole variable domain DTGVSQNPRHKITKRGQNVTFRCDPISEHNRLYWYRQTLGQGPEFLTYFQNEAQLEKSRLLSDRFSAERPKGSFSTLEIQRTEQGDSAMYLCASSPAVAGADNEQFFGPGTRLTVL.

Points on this clonotype: One junction end does not reproduce the germline sequence, and a read error may be involved. The rearrangement links TRBV7-2 to TRBJ2-3, with D hard to call. Germline values: CDR1 SGHTA, CDR2 FQGNSA. This CDR3 spans 13 amino acids. The CDR3 bases are TGTGCCAGCAGCTTAGTAGGTTCAGATATGCAGTATTTT. The encoded protein is CASSLVGSDMQYF.

V usage is TRBV27 and J usage is TRBJ1-2; D perhaps matches TRBD1 (5 bases). Germline V gives CDR1 MNHEY, CDR2 SMNVEV (reference sequence). Trimming took 5 bases from V and 1 from J, leaving 23 bases between them. This CDR3 comprises 18 residues. The CDR3 loop is CASSLTAGTGTYNYGYTF. CDR3 coding DNA: TGTGCCAGCAGTCTCACTGCCGGGACCGGGACCTATAACTATGGCTACACCTTC.

There are a few counts of this clonotype. The chain carries TRBV27 and TRBJ1-1, with 10 bases lining up with TRBD1. Germline CDR1 is MNHEY and CDR2 is SMNVEV (reference sequence). The CDR3 consists of 14 residues. The ends lost 8 bases at V and 0 bases at J; junction bases unmatched: 3. CDR3 sequence (DNA): TGTGCCAGCGGGGACAGGGGCATGAACACTGAAGCTTTCTTT. Residues: CASGDRGMNTEAFF.

This clonotype was seen ten or more times. The chain has TRBV28 and TRBJ2-7, with 7 bases fitting TRBD2. V lost 4 bases to trimming and J lost 6 bases; unmatched junction nucleotides: 18. The CDR3 runs 17 residues. Germline CDR1 reads MDHEN; CDR2 reads SYDVKM. The chain's CDR3 is CASSYQLARGQLTEQYF. The CDR3 region has the DNA TGTGCCAGCAGTTACCAACTAGCGAGAGGTCAGTTAACCGAGCAGTACTTC.

The chain carries TRBV6-1 and TRBJ2-7, with TRBD1 identical over 10 bases. Germline assignment: CDR1 MNHNS and CDR2 SASEGT. The CDR3 is 14 residues long. V gave up 6 bases and J gave up 3 bases; unmatched junction bases: 5. The CDR3 sequence: CASRVGQGLYEQYF. CDR3 DNA: TGTGCCAGCAGGGTGGGACAGGGGCTCTACGAGCAGTACTTC.

This clonotype has just a few counts. This may be a read error, as it is one base from a much larger clone. The chain employs TRBV27 and TRBJ1-1; D not resolved. From germline, CDR1 is MNHEY and CDR2 SMNVEV (reference sequence). The V and J ends lost 5 bases and 6 bases respectively, with 10 bases between them. The CDR3 has 12 residues. For the CDR3, the DNA is TGTGCCAGCAGTGACCCTAAACCTGAAGCTTTCTTT. Translating gives CASSDPKPEAFF.

This clonotype was counted only a few times. The V gene is TRBV6-1, the J gene TRBJ2-4; perhaps D is TRBD1 or TRBD2 (5 bases each). Trimming pared 6 bases from V and 4 bases from J, leaving 13 bases between. The V gene's germline CDR1 is MNHNS and CDR2 SASEGT. This CDR3 region has 14 residues. The CDR3 spells CASSSGTRKNIQYF. DNA for the CDR3: TGTGCCAGCAGCTCCGGGACGAGAAAAAACATTCAGTACTTC.

The rearrangement links TRBV20-1 to TRBJ2-7, with D possibly TRBD2 on 7 matching bases. The CDR3 totals 14 residues. Germline V gives CDR1 DFQATT, CDR2 SNEGSKA (reference sequence). The ends were cut back, 4 bases at V and 0 bases at J, with 13 bases in the middle. In DNA, the CDR3 is TGCAGTGCTAAGGGGGGGGCGAGCTCCTACGAGCAGTACTTC. Amino acids: CSAKGGASSYEQYF.

This clonotype was observed at least ten times. The rearrangement links TRBV29-1 to TRBJ2-1; D could derive from TRBD1 or TRBD2 (5 bases each). CDR1 is SQVTM and CDR2 is ANQGSEA in the germline V gene. The V gene lost 6 bases and the J gene lost 4 bases, with 10 bases spanning the gap. CDR3 length equals 12 residues. CDR3 in amino acids: CSVGDEYNEQFF. Here the CDR3 DNA reads TGCAGCGTAGGGGACGAGTACAATGAGCAGTTCTTC.